This is a list of T cell receptor beta chains from one sample in a study of CD8 T cells in Susac syndrome. TCRdb reanalysed the immunoSEQ multiplex PCR reads using MiXCR and keeps one entry per CDR3 protein. The sample yields under 200,000 distinct CDR3 sequences, approximately 94% seen once. Material: CD4+ T cells from PBMCs. These receptors all stem from a human donor with Susac syndrome. The CDR3 runs from the conserved cysteine through the conserved F or W. The order of the fields is V gene, D gene, CDR3 length, J gene, clone size, CDR3 DNA, CDR3 protein. The D gene is left open where the match is weak. Clone size is stated in some rows and not others, as once, few, many or a class when expanded.

>TRBV24-1|TRBD1|16|TRBJ2-3|-
TGTGCCACCAGTGATCCTGGGACAGGGGGCGCAGATACGCAGTATTTT
CATSDPGTGGADTQYF
>TRBV12-3/TRBV12-4|-|11|TRBJ2-2|once
TGTGCCAGCAGCTTCCCCGGGGAGCTGTTTTTT
CASSFPGELFF
>TRBV12-5|-|15|TRBJ2-1|few
TGTGCTAGTGGTTTGGTGCAGGGTTCCTACAATGAGCAGTTCTTC
CASGLVQGSYNEQFF
>TRBV4-2|-|14|TRBJ1-5|-
TGTGCCAGCAGCCAGGACGATAGCAATCAGCCCCAGCATTTT
CASSQDDSNQPQHF
>TRBV15|-|15|TRBJ2-2|-
TGTGCCACCAGCAGGGGCGGGACAGACACCGGGGAGCTGTTTTTT
CATSRGGTDTGELFF
>TRBV30|TRBD1|16|TRBJ2-5|few
TGTGCCTGGAGTGAGGGGACAGGGTATTACCAAGAGACCCAGTACTTC
CAWSEGTGYYQETQYF
>TRBV20-1|-|11|TRBJ2-5|-
TGCAGTGCTACTTTTCAAGAGACCCAGTACTTC
CSATFQETQYF
>TRBV12-3/TRBV12-4|-|13|TRBJ1-2|-
TGTGCCAGCACCCTACGCGCAGGGTATGGCTACACCTTC
CASTLRAGYGYTF
>TRBV12-3/TRBV12-4|-|12|TRBJ2-7|-
TGTGCCAGCAGTTTCGCAGACACTGGGCAGTACTTC
CASSFADTGQYF
>TRBV7-9|-|12|TRBJ1-2|once
TGTGCCAGCCTAGGCTACGGGGATGGCTACACCTTC
CASLGYGDGYTF
>TRBV20-1|-|13|TRBJ2-2|-
TGCAGTGCTAGAGATGGGAGGACCGGGGAGCTGTTTTTT
CSARDGRTGELFF
>TRBV20-1|-|12|TRBJ2-2|-
TGCAGTGCTAGAGAAAATGCCGGGGAGCTGTTTTTT
CSARENAGELFF
>TRBV12-3/TRBV12-4|-|15|TRBJ1-5|-
TGTGCCAGCAGTTTGGGGGGGCTGGGCAATCAGCCCCAGCATTTT
CASSLGGLGNQPQHF
>TRBV29-1|-|12|TRBJ2-7|-
TGCAGCGTTGAGGGGGACTCCTACGAGCAGTACTTC
CSVEGDSYEQYF
>TRBV18|-|13|TRBJ2-3|-
TGTGCCAGCTCACTGGAAAAGGGAAATACGCAGTATTTT
CASSLEKGNTQYF
>TRBV12-3/TRBV12-4|-|14|TRBJ2-3|once
TGTGCCAGCAGTTTCGGCAGGGTAGCAGATACGCAGTATTTT
CASSFGRVADTQYF
>TRBV7-9|-|15|TRBJ2-1|-
TGTGCCAGCAGCGTCCCCATCTGGGGCTACAATGAGCAGTTCTTC
CASSVPIWGYNEQFF
>TRBV3-1|TRBD2|15|TRBJ2-5|few
TGTGCCAGCAGCCGACTAGCGGGGGGCCAGGAGACCCAGTACTTC
CASSRLAGGQETQYF
>TRBV6-1|TRBD2|21|TRBJ2-5|-
TGTGCCAGCAGTATAGCTGGTGCTAGCGGGGATTTTAGTGTAATTCGGGAGACCCAGTACTTC
CASSIAGASGDFSVIRETQYF
>TRBV12-3/TRBV12-4|TRBD1|14|TRBJ2-4|-
TGTGCCAGCAGACCGAGGGGGCAGGTAAACATTCAGTACTTC
CASRPRGQVNIQYF
>TRBV20-1|-|11|TRBJ1-1|-
TGCAGTGCCATCATGAACACTGAAGCTTTCTTT
CSAIMNTEAFF
>TRBV30|TRBD1|13|TRBJ1-2|-
TGTGCCTGGACCCTCCGGGGAGGGGGCGGCTACACCTTC
CAWTLRGGGGYTF
>TRBV30|TRBD1|15|TRBJ2-5|-
TGTGCCTGGGGAACCGGGACAGGGAACCAAGAGACCCAGTACTTC
CAWGTGTGNQETQYF
>TRBV20-1|-|14|TRBJ2-2|-
TGCAGTGCTAAACTAGGGGACATTGCCGGGGAGCTGTTTTTT
CSAKLGDIAGELFF
>TRBV20-1|TRBD2|16|TRBJ2-3|-
TGCAGTGCTAGGGGCGGACTAGCGGGGAGGTCAGATACGCAGTATTTT
CSARGGLAGRSDTQYF
>TRBV7-2|-|15|TRBJ1-5|-
TGTGCCAGCAGCTTAGCAGGCTATAGCAATCAGCCCCAGCATTTT
CASSLAGYSNQPQHF
>TRBV5-1|-|13|TRBJ1-2|-
TGCGCCAGCAGCCCGACAGATCACTATGGCTACACCTTC
CASSPTDHYGYTF
>TRBV5-4|-|15|TRBJ1-1|-
TGTGCCAGCAGCTTGGCTGGATTCATGAACACTGAAGCTTTCTTT
CASSLAGFMNTEAFF
>TRBV5-1|-|17|TRBJ2-3|few
TGCGCCAGCAGCTTGGATCCCTCGGGGGGCGGCACAGATACGCAGTATTTT
CASSLDPSGGGTDTQYF
>TRBV7-2|-|13|TRBJ1-5|-
TGTGCCAGCGCGGGGGTTAGCAATCAGCCCCAGCATTTT
CASAGVSNQPQHF
>TRBV29-1|-|13|TRBJ1-2|-
TGCAGCGTTGATCGTGACACCAACTATGGCTACACCTTC
CSVDRDTNYGYTF
>TRBV25-1|TRBD2|15|TRBJ2-3|few
TGTGCCAGCAGTTCGAGCGGGGGCCCCGGAGATACGCAGTATTTT
CASSSSGGPGDTQYF
>TRBV12-3/TRBV12-4|-|13|TRBJ2-5|-
TGTGCCAGCAGCTACAACAGCCAAGAGACCCAGTACTTC
CASSYNSQETQYF
>TRBV6-2/TRBV6-3|-|12|TRBJ1-1|-
TGTGCCAGCCATTCTAACCGGATTGAAGCTTTCTTT
CASHSNRIEAFF
>TRBV9|-|16|TRBJ2-1|-
TGTGCCAGCAGCGCAACTCGAGGGAGCTCCTACAATGAGCAGTTCTTC
CASSATRGSSYNEQFF
>TRBV5-4|-|12|TRBJ1-2|-
TGTGCCAGCAGTCCGGACGGCATTAGCTACACCTTC
CASSPDGISYTF
>TRBV20-1|-|12|TRBJ2-7|-
TGCAGTGCTACAAGGGACCCTAGCGAGCAGTACTTC
CSATRDPSEQYF
>TRBV5-4|TRBD2|16|TRBJ2-3|-
TGTGCCTGCTCGGCCCTTAGCGGGGGAAACACAGATACGCAGTATTTT
CACSALSGGNTDTQYF
>TRBV11-2|-|17|TRBJ2-2|-
TGTGCCAGCAGCTTAGAACTGCGGGGAATGGACACCGGGGAGCTGTTTTTT
CASSLELRGMDTGELFF
>TRBV29-1|-|13|TRBJ1-2|-
TGCAGCGTTGATCACCGGGGCGACTATGGCTACACCTTC
CSVDHRGDYGYTF
>TRBV12-3/TRBV12-4|-|13|TRBJ1-5|-
TGTGCCAGCAGGATGGACGGCAATCAGCCCCAGCATTTT
CASRMDGNQPQHF
>TRBV6-5|-|13|TRBJ1-2|-
TGTGCCAGCAGTTACCCGGAGGCTACGGGCTACACCTTC
CASSYPEATGYTF
>TRBV7-8|-|13|TRBJ2-1|-
TGTGCCAGCAGCTTAGGGACTGCCAATGAGCAGTTCTTC
CASSLGTANEQFF
>TRBV20-1|-|15|TRBJ1-2|-
TGCAGTGCTAGAGATGGAGGGAGACCTAACTATGGCTACACCTTC
CSARDGGRPNYGYTF
>TRBV24-1|-|18|TRBJ2-5|-
TGTGCCACCAGTGAATTCCTGGGGGACCGGGCCAGCGAGGAGACCCAGTACTTC
CATSEFLGDRASEETQYF
>TRBV20-1|-|16|TRBJ2-1|-
TGCAGTGCTAGAGATTGGACCCATATTACCTACAATGAGCAGTTCTTC
CSARDWTHITYNEQFF
>TRBV12-3/TRBV12-4|-|11|TRBJ1-4|-
TGTGCCAGCAGTTCGGACAGCTCTACTGTTTTT
CASSSDSSTVF
>TRBV29-1|-|14|TRBJ1-4|-
TGCAGCGTTGGAAGCCCTCTACTTAATGAAAAACTGTTTTTT
CSVGSPLLNEKLFF
>TRBV5-4|TRBD1|15|TRBJ1-2|-
TGTGCCAGCAGCCGTTGGACAGGGGGCGACTATGGCTACACCTTC
CASSRWTGGDYGYTF
>TRBV10-3|TRBD1|14|TRBJ1-5|once
TGTGCCATCAGTCCGACGGACAGGGATCAGCCCCAGCATTTT
CAISPTDRDQPQHF
>TRBV5-4|-|14|TRBJ1-1|-
TGTGCCAGCAGCTTTGTAAGCAGGGCCACTGAAGCTTTCTTT
CASSFVSRATEAFF
>TRBV29-1|-|13|TRBJ2-4|-
TGCAGCGCTGAGACCTCGGCCAAAAACATTCAGTACTTC
CSAETSAKNIQYF
>TRBV21-1|-|15|TRBJ2-2|-
TGTGCCAGCAGCACTCTGGGGGGGAACACCGGGGAGCTGTTTTTT
CASSTLGGNTGELFF
>TRBV7-9|TRBD2|14|TRBJ2-1|-
TGTGCCAGCAGCCTCAGGGGACTAGCGGGCGTGAAGTTCTTC
CASSLRGLAGVKFF
>TRBV12-3/TRBV12-4|-|15|TRBJ2-3|few
TGTGCCAGCAGTTTAGAACGGAGGAGCACAGATACGCAGTATTTT
CASSLERRSTDTQYF
>TRBV28|-|14|TRBJ1-2|-
TGTGCCAGCAGCTCCCCCCTCTACACGGGTGGCTACACCTTC
CASSSPLYTGGYTF
>TRBV4-2|-|14|TRBJ2-7|-
TGTGCCAGCAGCCTTGTAGGGACTCGCTACGAGCAGTACTTC
CASSLVGTRYEQYF
>TRBV30|-|15|TRBJ2-3|-
TGTGCCTGGAGTCCACGTCGGGAGAGCACAGATACGCAGTATTTT
CAWSPRRESTDTQYF
>TRBV5-1|-|14|TRBJ2-7|few
TGCGCCAGCGGGAGTGGGGGGCCAACCTACGAGCAGTACTTC
CASGSGGPTYEQYF
>TRBV2|TRBD1|13|TRBJ1-1|-
TGTGCCAGCAGTGAGTGGCAGGGGGCTGAAGCTTTCTTT
CASSEWQGAEAFF